These 3 T cell receptor beta chains originate from one sample sequenced in a study of T cell responses to AZD1222 COVID-19 vaccine. Produced via immunoSEQ multiplex PCR; TCRdb's table is partial and in-frame only. The repertoire holds 100,000 to 150,000 clones, with around 92% as singletons. The sequencing used peripheral blood, collected on day 0 of AZD1222 vaccination. All receptors come from an adult in good health.

The rearrangement uses TRBV29-1 and TRBJ2-1; 7 bases line up with TRBD2. CDR3 length: 14 residues. V shed 3 bases and J 1 base; nucleotides not matched to a gene: 3. Germline loops: CDR1 SQVTM, CDR2 ANQGSEA. The DNA of the CDR3 is TGCAGCGTTGAGGGGCGGGAGTCCTACAATGAGCAGTTCTTC. It translates to CSVEGRESYNEQFF.

The gene calls are TRBV5-1 and TRBJ1-1; no reliable D call. The CDR3 is made up of 14 amino acids. In germline, CDR1 is SGHRS, CDR2 YFSETQ. V was trimmed by 4 bases and J by 4 bases, leaving 14 bases between them. For the CDR3, the DNA is TGCGCCAGCAGCATGGGAACGGGCAGCACTGAAGCTTTCTTT. This codes for CASSMGTGSTEAFF.

The chain combines TRBV30 with TRBJ1-4; 8 bases line up with TRBD1. This CDR3 region has 17 residues. With V trimmed by 1 base and J by 5 bases, 12 bases remained unmatched. The germline gives CDR1 GTSNPN, CDR2 SVGIG (reference sequence). CDR3 DNA sequence: TGTGCCTGGAGTGGGCCCATGCAGGGGGCTAGGAATGAAAAACTGTTTTTT. Protein: CAWSGPMQGARNEKLFF.